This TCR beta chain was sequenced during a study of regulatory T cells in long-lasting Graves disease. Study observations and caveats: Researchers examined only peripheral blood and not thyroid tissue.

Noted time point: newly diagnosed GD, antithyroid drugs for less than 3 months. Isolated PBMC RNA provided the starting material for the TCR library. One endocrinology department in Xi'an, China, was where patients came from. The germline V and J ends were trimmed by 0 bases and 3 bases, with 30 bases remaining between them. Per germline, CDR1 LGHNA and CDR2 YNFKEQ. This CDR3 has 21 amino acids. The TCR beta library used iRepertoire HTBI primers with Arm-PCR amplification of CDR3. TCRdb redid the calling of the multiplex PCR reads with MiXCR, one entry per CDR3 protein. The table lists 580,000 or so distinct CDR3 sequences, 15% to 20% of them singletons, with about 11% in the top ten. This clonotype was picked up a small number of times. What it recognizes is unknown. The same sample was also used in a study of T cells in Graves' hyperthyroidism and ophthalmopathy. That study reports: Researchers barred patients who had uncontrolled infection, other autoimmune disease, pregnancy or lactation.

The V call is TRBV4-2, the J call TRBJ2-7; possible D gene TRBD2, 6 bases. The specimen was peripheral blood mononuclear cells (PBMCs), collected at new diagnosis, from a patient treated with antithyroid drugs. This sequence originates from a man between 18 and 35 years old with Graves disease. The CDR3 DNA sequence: TGTGCCAGCAGCCAAGAGGGTTGGGATTGGTATGGCGGGTCCGGGAGCTACGAGCAGTACTTC. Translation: CASSQEGWDWYGGSGSYEQYF.